One and the same sample provided the 29 T cell receptor beta chains below, sequenced in a study of blood T cell repertoires in COVID-19. Repertoires were generated with immunoSEQ multiplex PCR, while TCRdb's copy carries only in-frame clones and drops some. This table has some 130,000 clones, more than 75% appearing once. Specimen: peripheral blood. These TCRs come from a man in his fifties or sixties with active COVID-19.

The J gene is TRBJ1-1, the V gene TRBV7-2; 8 bases align to TRBD1. This CDR3 comprises 15 residues. With 2 bases clipped from V and 4 bases from J, the junction kept 6 bases outside the gene matches. Germline values: CDR1 SGHTA, CDR2 FQGNSA. CDR3 coding DNA: TGTGCCAGCAGCTTAACTCAGGGGGCCGGCACTGAAGCTTTCTTT. Amino acids: CASSLTQGAGTEAFF.

The chain employs TRBV15 and TRBJ2-7, with 9 bases aligning to TRBD1. CDR1 is LNHNV, CDR2 YYDKDF, per germline (reference sequence). The CDR3 is 14 amino acids. V gave up 1 base and J gave up 5 bases; unmatched junction bases: 3. The DNA for the CDR3 is TGTGCCACCAGCAGAGGTACAGGGGGCGACGAGCAGTACTTC. This codes for CATSRGTGGDEQYF. The full variable domain, its missing parts supplied by reference TRBV15 and TRBJ2-7, is DAMVIQNPRYQVTQFGKPVTLSCSQTLNHNVMYWYQQKSSQAPKLLFHYYDKDFNNEADTPDNFQSRRPNTSFCFLDIRSPGLGDTAMYLCATSRGTGGDEQYFGPGTRLTVT.

This sequence joins TRBV15 and TRBJ1-1; 7 bases are a match to TRBD1. Trimming removed 2 bases from V and 7 bases from J; junction bases left unmatched: 19. The CDR3 length is 18 residues. Germline V gene sequence: CDR1 LNHNV, CDR2 YYDKDF (reference sequence). Here the CDR3 reads CATSRKTGVLSAELEAFF. As DNA, the CDR3 is TGTGCCACCAGCAGAAAAACAGGGGTACTGTCTGCGGAGCTTGAAGCTTTCTTT.

This chain links TRBV5-5 with TRBJ1-2; TRBD1 matches 9 bases. Looked up from germline, CDR1 is SGHKS and CDR2 is YYEKEE (reference sequence). V lost 4 bases and J lost 5; bases outside the gene matches: 6. The CDR3 loop spans 14 amino acids. The CDR3 loop reads CASSTTGQGYGYTF. The CDR3 coding sequence is TGTGCCAGCAGCACGACCGGACAGGGGTATGGCTACACCTTC. Together with reference TRBV5-5 and TRBJ1-2, the CDR3 gives the full variable domain: DAGVTQSPTHLIKTRGQQVTLRCSPISGHKSVSWYQQVLGQGPQFIFQYYEKEERGRGNFPDRFSARQFPNYSSELNVNALLLGDSALYLCASSTTGQGYGYTFGSGTRLTVV.

The gene calls are TRBV3-1 (or the pseudogene TRBV3-2) and TRBJ1-1; no clear D gene. V lost 0 bases to trimming and J lost 1 base, with 6 bases between them. The CDR3 consists of 14 residues. CDR1 is LGHDT, CDR2 YNNKEL, per germline (reference sequence). CDR3 residues: CASSQEGGNTEAFF. The CDR3 nucleotides are TGTGCCAGCAGCCAAGAGGGAGGGAACACTGAAGCTTTCTTT.

V is TRBV6-4 and J is TRBJ1-1, with 8 bases that match TRBD1. V dropped 6 bases and J dropped 2; count of bases not matched to a gene: 11. This CDR3 region has 16 residues. Germline V gene lookup returns CDR1 MRHNA and CDR2 SNTAGT. The CDR3 DNA is TGTGCCAGCAGACCCACGGGCAGGGGGCGAAACACTGAAGCTTTCTTT. Residues: CASRPTGRGRNTEAFF.

This clone occurred once. This sequence joins TRBV5-4 and TRBJ2-2, with 8 bases matching TRBD1. CDR3 size: 15 residues. V lost 3 bases, J lost 4 bases, and 5 bases stayed unmatched. The germline gives CDR1 SGHNT, CDR2 YYREEE (reference sequence). The CDR3 protein is CASSSGQVVTGELFF. The CDR3 DNA sequence: TGTGCCAGCAGCTCGGGACAGGTAGTCACCGGGGAGCTGTTTTTT.

This chain connects TRBV24-1 to TRBJ2-1, with 7 nucleotides matching TRBD2. Germline V lookup: CDR1 KGHDR, CDR2 SFDVKD. The ends lost 5 bases at V and 6 bases at J; junction bases unmatched: 15. The CDR3 covers 17 residues. The CDR3 region has the DNA TGTGCCACCAGTGGGGGGTTACCGGGAGGACGAACCAATGAGCAGTTCTTC. Translating gives CATSGGLPGGRTNEQFF.

This rearrangement joins TRBV9 to TRBJ2-1, with D possibly TRBD2 on 6 matching bases. CDR3 length equals 12 residues. Deletions cut 3 bases from V and 9 bases from J, with 10 bases between. CDR1 SGDLS and CDR2 YYNGEE come from the germline V gene. CDR3: CASSATRGEQFF. CDR3 in DNA: TGTGCCAGCAGCGCGACGCGGGGTGAGCAGTTCTTC.

This clone has more than one count but fewer than ten. This chain joins TRBV24-1 and TRBJ2-3, with D uncertain. The length of the CDR3 is 13 residues. In germline, CDR1 is KGHDR, CDR2 SFDVKD. V was trimmed by 4 bases and J by 1 base, leaving 5 bases between them. As DNA, the CDR3 is TGTGCCACCAGTGAATCCGGCACAGATACGCAGTATTTT. Residues: CATSESGTDTQYF.

The V and J genes are TRBV7-8 and TRBJ1-4; no definite D call. CDR3 size: 13 residues. V was cut by 5 bases and J by 8 bases, with 12 bases left in between. Germline V CDR1 and CDR2: SGHVS, FQNEAQ. CDR3 nucleotide sequence: TGTGCCAGCAGCCCAGAGGATCGCGAAAAACTGTTTTTT. This codes for CASSPEDREKLFF.

This chain joins TRBV2 and TRBJ2-5; 8 bases are a match to TRBD2. With V trimmed by 5 bases and J by 12 bases, 11 bases remained unmatched. The CDR3 covers 13 residues. In germline, CDR1 is SNHLY, CDR2 FYNNEI. The CDR3 coding sequence is TGTGCCAGCAGTAGCCAGGGAGCGGGAGACGAGTACTTC. This gives the protein CASSSQGAGDEYF.

There are a few counts of this clone. The V call is TRBV4-2, the J call TRBJ2-1; 12 bases map to TRBD2. The J segment lost 10 bases and the V segment lost 4 bases, leaving 11 bases of the junction unmatched. There are 16 residues in the CDR3. Germline CDR1 is LGHNA and CDR2 is YNFKEQ. The CDR3 DNA reads TGTGCCAGCAGCCGACGATTAGGACTAGCGGGATTGGAGCAGTTCTTC. This codes for CASSRRLGLAGLEQFF.

The chain has TRBV19 and TRBJ2-1; 11 bases are shared with TRBD2. There are 16 residues in the CDR3. With 5 bases clipped from V and 1 base from J, the junction kept 4 bases outside the gene matches. In germline, CDR1 is LNHDA, CDR2 SQIVND (reference sequence). The CDR3 loop reads CASSRVAGGSYNEQFF. CDR3 DNA: TGTGCCAGTAGTCGGGTAGCGGGAGGGTCCTACAATGAGCAGTTCTTC.

The V call is TRBV9, the J call TRBJ2-3, with 10 bases that match TRBD2. The V and J ends lost 4 bases and 5 bases, in that order; junction bases with no gene match: 13. CDR1 is SGDLS, CDR2 YYNGEE, per germline. CDR3 length: 17 amino acids. The CDR3 loop is CASSPRQAGGSGDTQYF. The CDR3 DNA follows: TGTGCCAGCAGCCCCCGGCAAGCGGGAGGGTCCGGAGATACGCAGTATTTT.

The gene calls are TRBV18 and TRBJ1-2; D is uncertain. The length of the CDR3 is 13 residues. From germline, CDR1 is KGHSH and CDR2 LQKENI. Trimming left V 3 bases short and J 4 bases short, with 9 bases between. The CDR3 is CASSPDGSYGYTF. CDR3 nucleotide sequence: TGTGCCAGCTCACCGGACGGGAGCTATGGCTACACCTTC.

This clone was counted many times. V gene TRBV19 combines with J gene TRBJ1-4; D is unclear. The CDR3 has 11 amino acids. Trimming cost V 7 bases and J 11 bases, with 11 bases left between them. The germline V gene has CDR1 LNHDA and CDR2 SQIVND (reference sequence). The CDR3 reads CASIGGKKLFF. The CDR3 nucleotides read TGTGCCAGTATAGGCGGGAAGAAACTGTTTTTT. Using reference TRBV19 and TRBJ1-4 for the parts outside the CDR3, the full variable domain is DGGITQSPKYLFRKEGQNVTLSCEQNLNHDAMYWYRQDPGQGLRLIYYSQIVNDFQKGDIAEGYSVSREKKESFPLTVTSAQKNPTAFYLCASIGGKKLFFGSGTQLSVL.

The gene calls are TRBV3-1 (or the pseudogene TRBV3-2) and TRBJ2-5; 10 nucleotides align to TRBD2. From germline, CDR1 is LGHDT and CDR2 YNNKEL (reference sequence). The length of the CDR3 is 15 residues. The V segment lost 5 bases and the J segment 5 bases; nucleotides outside the gene matches: 8. The CDR3 coding sequence is TGTGCCAGCAGCTATCTAGCGGGAGCAACGGAGACCCAGTACTTC. It is translated as CASSYLAGATETQYF.

This clone occurred once. J is TRBJ2-5 and V is TRBV19, with a possible D match to TRBD1 (5 bases). Germline-derived CDR1 and CDR2 are LNHDA and SQIVND (reference sequence). The CDR3 runs 13 residues. The ends were cut back, 6 bases at V and 2 bases at J, with 10 bases in the middle. CDR3 sequence reads: CASSQGWQETQYF. The CDR3 bases are TGTGCCAGTAGCCAGGGCTGGCAAGAGACCCAGTACTTC.

The V and J genes are TRBV6-2 or TRBV6-3 and TRBJ1-1; no firm D call. The CDR3 consists of 17 residues. Per germline, CDR1 MNHEY and CDR2 SVGEGT. V dropped 5 bases and J dropped 1 base, with 20 bases sitting between them. CDR3 in DNA: TGTGCCAGCAGTAAAGACGGATTCTTAGCCAAGAACACTGAAGCTTTCTTT. Its translation: CASSKDGFLAKNTEAFF.

This clone has just a few counts. J is TRBJ2-1 and V is TRBV19, with 13 bases matching TRBD2. V gave up 2 bases and J gave up 9 bases; unmatched junction bases: 7. The length of the CDR3 is 16 residues. From germline, CDR1 is LNHDA and CDR2 SQIVND (reference sequence). CDR3 sequence (DNA): TGTGCCAGTAGTATAACTAGCGGGAGGGCTAGGGTTGAGCAGTTCTTC. This codes for CASSITSGRARVEQFF. Together with reference TRBV19 and TRBJ2-1, the CDR3 gives the full variable domain: DGGITQSPKYLFRKEGQNVTLSCEQNLNHDAMYWYRQDPGQGLRLIYYSQIVNDFQKGDIAEGYSVSREKKESFPLTVTSAQKNPTAFYLCASSITSGRARVEQFFGPGTRLTVL.

This clone was observed a single time. The genes are TRBV5-8 and TRBJ2-1, with 8 bases identical to TRBD1. Germline-derived CDR1 and CDR2 are SGHTS and YDEGEE. With V trimmed by 4 bases and J by 7 bases, 13 bases remained unmatched. The CDR3 extends over 16 amino acids. CDR3 coding DNA: TGTGCCAGCAGCCCCCCCGGACAGGGTGTTTGGAATGAGCAGTTCTTC. This encodes CASSPPGQGVWNEQFF. Complete variable domain (other parts from reference TRBV5-8 and TRBJ2-1): EAGVTQSPTHLIKTRGQQATLRCSPISGHTSVYWYQQALGLGLQFLLWYDEGEERNRGNFPPRFSGRQFPNYSSELNVNALELEDSALYLCASSPPGQGVWNEQFFGPGTRLTVL.

This clone was counted between two and nine times. In the same sample, other DNA sequences code for this CDR3. The rearrangement links TRBV3-1 (or the pseudogene TRBV3-2) to TRBJ2-2; D not resolved. Trimming pared 1 base from V and 3 bases from J, leaving 9 bases between. This CDR3 has 15 amino acids. The germline V gene encodes CDR1 LGHDT and CDR2 YNNKEL (reference sequence). CDR3 in DNA: TGTGCCAGCAGCCAAGTTCTGCGCGACACCGGGGAGCTGTTTTTT. The encoded protein is CASSQVLRDTGELFF.

This chain connects TRBV5-1 to TRBJ1-1; D is unresolved. This CDR3 region has 16 residues. The V and J ends lost 1 base and 1 base respectively, with 14 bases between them. Germline-derived CDR1 and CDR2 are SGHRS and YFSETQ. The CDR3 bases are TGCGCCAGCAGCTTGAGTGAGGGAAGGGAGAACACTGAAGCTTTCTTT. It specifies CASSLSEGRENTEAFF.

J is TRBJ2-1 and V is TRBV28; tentatively, D is TRBD1 (5 bases). V was cut by 5 bases and J by 2 bases, with 10 bases left in between. CDR3 length: 14 amino acids. Germline V gene lookup returns CDR1 MDHEN and CDR2 SYDVKM. As DNA, the CDR3 is TGTGCCAGCAGTGACCCACAGGCCTACAATGAGCAGTTCTTC. This codes for CASSDPQAYNEQFF.

A single count supports this clone. This CDR3 reads CASSLPGTASSGANVLTF. The DNA of the CDR3 is TGCGCCAGCAGCCTCCCCGGGACAGCCAGCTCTGGGGCCAACGTCCTGACTTTC. The V and J genes are TRBV5-1 and TRBJ2-6; 7 positions match TRBD1. Losses at the gene ends were 4 bases for V and 0 bases for J; bases not matched to a gene: 10. CDR3 length equals 18 residues. CDR1 is SGHRS and CDR2 is YFSETQ in the germline V gene.

The DNA of the CDR3 is TGTGCCAGCAGCTCGACGGGACTAGGGAAAGATACGCAGTATTTT. This translates into CASSSTGLGKDTQYF. The V gene is TRBV7-9, the J gene TRBJ2-3; 8 bases match TRBD2. Trimming removed 4 bases from V and 5 bases from J; junction bases left unmatched: 8. The CDR3 is 15 amino acids. Germline V CDR1 and CDR2: SEHNR, FQNEAQ (reference sequence).

This rearrangement joins TRBV10-3 to TRBJ2-7, with D perhaps matching TRBD2 (6 bases). Germline CDR1 is ENHRY and CDR2 is SYGVKD. The CDR3 is 13 amino acids. Trimming left V 6 bases short and J 3 bases short, with 12 bases between. CDR3 region: CAIRRDSDYEQYV. In DNA form, the CDR3 reads TGTGCCATCAGGAGGGACTCTGACTACGAGCAGTACGTC.

This sequence joins TRBV5-1 and TRBJ1-1; TRBD1 is a possible D gene (6 bases). The CDR3 has 14 residues. The V end lost 0 bases, the J end lost 2 bases, and 8 bases lay between the germline ends. Germline CDR1 is SGHRS and CDR2 is YFSETQ. Written as DNA, the CDR3 is TGCGCCAGCAGCTTGGGGGGACAAAACACTGAAGCTTTCTTT. Encoded protein: CASSLGGQNTEAFF.